The 32 T cell receptor beta chains below all came from one sample that was sequenced in a study of shared T cell receptors in the human thymus. TCRdb keeps only in-frame clones here, not all; method: immunoSEQ multiplex PCR. This sample carries approximately 660,000 clones, 88% of them seen once, and the ten largest clones take over 0.008%. This sample also appeared in a second study, on human thymus T cells.

Material for sequencing was thymocytes. Every receptor here comes from a boy under three years old with a congenital heart defect.

V gene TRBV4-3 combines with J gene TRBJ2-4; 11 bases line up with TRBD2. In germline, CDR1 is LGHNA, CDR2 YSLEER. V was clipped by 1 base and J by 1 base; unmatched bases: 9. This CDR3 is built from 19 residues. The DNA of the CDR3 is TGCGCCAGCAGCCAAGGGCTAGCGGGAGGTGTCGGTGCCAAAAACATTCAGTACTTC. Protein sequence: CASSQGLAGGVGAKNIQYF.

CDR3 nucleotides: TGCGCCAGCAGCGGAGCGGGAGTAAGGGAGACCCAGTACTTC. The encoded protein is CASSGAGVRETQYF. The chain has TRBV5-1 and TRBJ2-5, with TRBD2 identical over 8 bases. CDR1 is SGHRS and CDR2 is YFSETQ in the germline V gene. The junction had 7 bases not matched to a gene; V was cut back by 4 bases and J by 5 bases. The CDR3 extends over 14 amino acids. Full variable domain (missing parts from reference TRBV5-1 and TRBJ2-5): KAGVTQTPRYLIKTRGQQVTLSCSPISGHRSVSWYQQTPGQGLQFLFEYFSETQRNKGNFPGRFSGRQFSNSRSEMNVSTLELGDSALYLCASSGAGVRETQYFGPGTRLLVL.

V is TRBV4-2 and J is TRBJ1-1; 12 bases fit TRBD1. V was pared by 4 bases and J by 3 bases, with 6 bases of the junction left unmatched. CDR3 length: 16 amino acids. From germline, CDR1 is LGHNA and CDR2 YNFKEQ. The CDR3: CASSPGTGGMDTEAFF. Here the CDR3 DNA reads TGTGCCAGCAGCCCCGGGACAGGGGGCATGGACACTGAAGCTTTCTTT.

The chain is built from TRBV4-1 and TRBJ2-5; 12 positions agree with TRBD2. Trimming cost V 4 bases and J 5 bases; bases outside gene matches: 14. From germline, CDR1 is MGHRA and CDR2 YSYEKL. The CDR3 totals 18 residues. The CDR3 is CASSPTPGGLAGNETQYF. CDR3 bases: TGCGCCAGCAGCCCGACCCCGGGGGGACTAGCGGGTAATGAGACCCAGTACTTC.

This chain uses TRBV14 with TRBJ2-7, with a tentative D call TRBD1 (5 bases). The length of the CDR3 is 15 residues. Trimming took off 5 bases at V and 5 bases at J, with 19 bases between the two ends. Germline V lookup: CDR1 SGHDN, CDR2 FVKESK. The CDR3 DNA is TGTGCCAGCAGCTCCAGGGCAGGGAAGTACGACGAGCAGTACTTC. Protein sequence: CASSSRAGKYDEQYF.

The V gene is TRBV15, the J gene TRBJ2-5; 7 bases match TRBD2. The CDR3 is made up of 16 amino acids. Trimming removed 3 bases from V and 2 bases from J; junction bases left unmatched: 9. Germline CDR1 is LNHNV and CDR2 is YYDKDF (reference sequence). For the CDR3, the DNA is TGTGCCACCAGCAGGGGGACTCGGCGGGGGCAAGAGACCCAGTACTTC. Translating gives CATSRGTRRGQETQYF. Based on the CDR3 plus reference TRBV15 and TRBJ2-5, the full variable domain is DAMVIQNPRYQVTQFGKPVTLSCSQTLNHNVMYWYQQKSSQAPKLLFHYYDKDFNNEADTPDNFQSRRPNTSFCFLDIRSPGLGDTAMYLCATSRGTRRGQETQYFGPGTRLLVL.

The chain recombines TRBV27 with TRBJ2-7; 8 bases match TRBD1. The V and J ends lost 3 bases and 5 bases, in that order; junction bases with no gene match: 6. The length of the CDR3 is 14 residues. Germline assignment: CDR1 MNHEY and CDR2 SMNVEV (reference sequence). The CDR3, as DNA: TGTGCCAGCAGTTTCCGGGACAGGAGCCACGAGCAGTACTTC. Protein product: CASSFRDRSHEQYF.

The chain recombines TRBV9 with TRBJ1-2; 8 bases map to TRBD1. CDR1 SGDLS and CDR2 YYNGEE come from the germline V gene. V shed 1 base, J shed 5 bases, and the junction held 10 bases outside the gene matches. The CDR3 runs to 16 residues. CDR3 protein: CASSVLQERTGYGYTF. The CDR3 DNA reads TGTGCCAGCAGCGTACTCCAGGAACGGACAGGGTATGGCTACACCTTC.

The chain combines TRBV9 with TRBJ2-7; TRBD2 agrees at 12 bases. J gave up 0 bases and V 0 bases, and 1 base lay outside the gene matches. The germline V gene has CDR1 SGDLS and CDR2 YYNGEE. This CDR3 comprises 16 residues. The CDR3 DNA sequence: TGTGCCAGCAGCGTAGGGACTAGCGGGGTCTCCTACGAGCAGTACTTC. This translates into CASSVGTSGVSYEQYF.

This chain links TRBV10-2 with TRBJ2-4; D is unresolved. This CDR3 has 14 amino acids. Germline V CDR1 and CDR2: WSHSY, SAAADI. Deletions cut 11 bases from V and 0 bases from J, with 14 bases between. The CDR3 nucleotides are TGCGCCGTCTCAAGAGCGTTAGCCAAAAACATTCAGTACTTC. Translating it yields CAVSRALAKNIQYF.

V gene TRBV28 combines with J gene TRBJ2-1, with TRBD1 matching over 9 bases. The germline gives CDR1 MDHEN, CDR2 SYDVKM. The CDR3 totals 21 residues. The V gene end was trimmed by 5 bases and the J gene end by 6 bases; junction bases not matched to a gene: 26. The CDR3 region is CASSRPCRGQGNGTGANEQFF. CDR3 nucleotides: TGTGCCAGCAGTCGCCCCTGTAGGGGACAGGGAAATGGGACGGGAGCCAATGAGCAGTTCTTC. The full variable domain, its missing parts supplied by reference TRBV28 and TRBJ2-1, is DVKVTQSSRYLVKRTGEKVFLECVQDMDHENMFWYRQDPGLGLRLIYFSYDVKMKEKGDIPEGYSVSREKKERFSLILESASTNQTSMYLCASSRPCRGQGNGTGANEQFFGPGTRLTVL.

The chain has TRBV4-2 and TRBJ2-6, with 15 positions matching TRBD2. This CDR3 is 21 amino acids long. V trimming: 0 bases; J trimming: 1 base; junction bases outside the gene matches: 7. Germline CDR1 is LGHNA and CDR2 is YNFKEQ. CDR3 sequence: CASSQDARTSGRESGANVLTF. CDR3 coding DNA: TGTGCCAGCAGCCAAGATGCCCGGACTAGCGGGAGGGAATCTGGGGCCAACGTCCTGACTTTC.

The rearrangement joins TRBV12-5 to TRBJ2-1, with 8 bases aligning to TRBD2. J gave up 3 bases and V 7 bases, and 5 bases lay outside the gene matches. The CDR3 extends over 14 amino acids. CDR1 is LGHNT and CDR2 is FRNRAP in the germline V gene. CDR3 DNA sequence: TGTGCTAGTGCCTGGGCGGGGGGCTACAATGAGCAGTTCTTC. It yields the protein CASAWAGGYNEQFF.

This clone showed up just once. V usage is TRBV6-5 and J usage is TRBJ1-1; 7 nucleotides line up with TRBD1. V shed 6 bases, J shed 6 bases, and the junction held 13 bases outside the gene matches. The germline gives CDR1 MNHEY, CDR2 SVGAGI. This CDR3 has 15 residues. CDR3 DNA: TGTGCCAGCAGGGGGCCAGACAGGGCAAGGGCTGAAGCTTTCTTT. Translated: CASRGPDRARAEAFF.

V gene TRBV13 combines with J gene TRBJ2-7; 7 positions match TRBD2. J lost 0 bases, V lost 5 bases, and 7 bases had no gene match. Per germline, CDR1 PRHDT and CDR2 FYEKMQ (reference sequence). The CDR3 totals 15 residues. The CDR3 DNA follows: TGTGCCAGCAGCGCCGAAGGGAGGGACTCCTACGAGCAGTACTTC. The encoded protein is CASSAEGRDSYEQYF.

The chain carries TRBV7-6 and TRBJ2-1; 12 nucleotides line up with TRBD1. The CDR3 consists of 15 residues. The V segment lost 5 bases and the J segment 8 bases; nucleotides outside the gene matches: 7. CDR1 and CDR2 (germline): SGHVS, FNYEAQ. CDR3 nucleotide sequence: TGTGCCAGCAGCATGGGACAGGGGGCGCGGTATGAGCAGTTCTTC. It codes for CASSMGQGARYEQFF.

This clone has only a few counts. The chain joins TRBV5-4 to TRBJ1-1; tentative D call: TRBD1 (6 bases). The CDR3 sequence is 14 residues long. Germline V gene lookup returns CDR1 SGHNT and CDR2 YYREEE (reference sequence). Trimming cost V 4 bases and J 0 bases, with 10 bases left between them. The DNA for the CDR3 is TGTGCCAGCAGCCCCGGGACACTGAACACTGAAGCTTTCTTT. Protein sequence: CASSPGTLNTEAFF.

The V call is TRBV30, the J call TRBJ1-1; D not certain. The V end was cut by 3 bases, the J end by 8 bases, with 16 bases between. Germline V gene data show CDR1 as GTSNPN and CDR2 as SVGIG (reference sequence). The CDR3 spans 13 residues. CDR3 protein: CAWSLSLEAEAFF. The DNA for the CDR3 is TGTGCCTGGAGCCTCAGTCTAGAGGCGGAAGCTTTCTTT.

This sequence joins TRBV5-6 and TRBJ2-3; 10 bases are a match to TRBD2. CDR3 length: 19 amino acids. V lost 3 bases and J lost 4; bases outside the gene matches: 17. Germline CDR1 is SGHDT and CDR2 is YYEEEE. CDR3 in DNA: TGTGCCAGCAGCTCTCTCAGCGGGAGGGGATCTCCCGGCCCAGATACGCAGTATTTT. This translates into CASSSLSGRGSPGPDTQYF.

There are a few counts of this clone. V gene TRBV4-3 combines with J gene TRBJ2-1, with 7 bases identical to TRBD1. The length of the CDR3 is 15 residues. Looked up from germline, CDR1 is LGHNA and CDR2 is YSLEER. J was trimmed by 9 bases and V by 3 bases; bases with no gene match: 11. In DNA, the CDR3 is TGCGCCAGCAGCCACAAATGCCACAGGGGCGGTGAGCAGTTCTTC. The encoded protein is CASSHKCHRGGEQFF.

The genes are TRBV4-3 and TRBJ2-1; D unclear. V lost 4 bases, J lost 8 bases, and 21 bases lay in between. CDR3 length: 16 amino acids. CDR1 is LGHNA, CDR2 YSLEER, per germline. This chain's CDR3 is CASSPLVGLFWDEQFF. In DNA, the CDR3 is TGCGCCAGCAGCCCCCTAGTCGGCCTTTTTTGGGATGAGCAGTTCTTC.

J is TRBJ1-1 and V is TRBV4-1, with D unresolved. The germline gives CDR1 MGHRA, CDR2 YSYEKL. V dropped 0 bases and J dropped 4 bases, with 9 bases sitting between them. This CDR3 contains 14 residues. For the CDR3, the DNA is TGCGCCAGCAGCCAAGATGGCGCGGGCACTGAAGCTTTCTTT. Encoded protein: CASSQDGAGTEAFF.

V and J are TRBV30 and TRBJ1-1; D is ambiguous. The CDR3 has 14 amino acids. Germline CDR1 GTSNPN, CDR2 SVGIG (reference sequence). Trimming stripped 2 bases from V and 3 bases from J, with 13 bases between. CDR3 residues: CAWSTEVAYTEAFF. The DNA of the CDR3 is TGTGCCTGGAGTACTGAGGTGGCTTACACTGAAGCTTTCTTT.

V and J are TRBV4-3 and TRBJ1-5; no definite D call. V shed 3 bases and J shed 3 bases, with 6 bases lying between them. The CDR3 is 13 residues long. Germline CDR1 reads LGHNA; CDR2 reads YSLEER. CDR3 sequence (DNA): TGCGCCAGCAGCCACCTACCCAATCAGCCCCAGCATTTT. Translated, it gives CASSHLPNQPQHF.

A remark on this clone: Other nucleotide sequences from this sample produce the same CDR3. This chain links TRBV7-9 with TRBJ2-7, with TRBD1 matching 10 bases. CDR1 is SEHNR, CDR2 FQNEAQ, per germline (reference sequence). The CDR3 length is 14 residues. With 5 bases clipped from V and 4 bases from J, the junction kept 5 bases outside the gene matches. In DNA, the CDR3 is TGTGCCAGCAGCCCCCCGGGACAGGGGTACGAGCAGTACTTC. It is translated as CASSPPGQGYEQYF. The full variable domain, in which reference TRBV7-9 and TRBJ2-7 provide the parts outside the CDR3, is DTGVSQNPRHKITKRGQNVTFRCDPISEHNRLYWYRQTLGQGPEFLTYFQNEAQLEKSRLLSDRFSAERPKGSFSTLEIQRTEQGDSAMYLCASSPPGQGYEQYFGPGTRLTVT.

The chain links TRBV7-9 to TRBJ2-7; TRBD2 is a possible D gene (5 bases). V lost 5 bases and J lost 6, with 8 bases in between. Germline values: CDR1 SEHNR, CDR2 FQNEAQ (reference sequence). CDR3 length: 11 amino acids. The CDR3 DNA reads TGTGCCAGCAGCCCGGCGGGCGAGCAGTACTTC. It yields the protein CASSPAGEQYF.

This rearrangement joins TRBV11-2 to TRBJ2-2; TRBD1 is a possible D gene (6 bases). The V end lost 5 bases, the J end lost 1 base, and 14 bases lay between the germline ends. The CDR3 is 16 amino acids. Germline V gives CDR1 SGHAT, CDR2 FQNNGV. The CDR3 sequence is CASSPPGTLNTGELFF. The DNA for the CDR3 is TGTGCCAGCAGCCCCCCCGGGACACTGAACACCGGGGAGCTGTTTTTT.

The chain carries TRBV4-1 and TRBJ2-1, with 11 bases lining up with TRBD2. Germline values: CDR1 MGHRA, CDR2 YSYEKL. V gave up 0 bases and J gave up 8 bases; unmatched junction bases: 9. This CDR3 has 17 amino acids. CDR3 region: CASSQEGGTSGWHEQFF. The CDR3 bases are TGCGCCAGCAGCCAAGAAGGGGGGACTAGCGGTTGGCATGAGCAGTTCTTC.

The chain carries TRBV6-5 and TRBJ1-5; D is ambiguous. The V end was cut by 9 bases, the J end by 5 bases, with 11 bases between. This CDR3 is 12 amino acids long. Germline CDR1 MNHEY, CDR2 SVGAGI. For the CDR3, the DNA is TGTGCCAGTAGGAGTCCGCATCAGCCCCAGCATTTT. This encodes CASRSPHQPQHF.

V usage is TRBV7-9 and J usage is TRBJ1-4; possibly TRBD1 for D (5 bases). The germline gives CDR1 SEHNR, CDR2 FQNEAQ (reference sequence). Deletions cut 0 bases from V and 3 bases from J, with 14 bases between. This CDR3 contains 17 residues. The CDR3 coding sequence is TGTGCCAGCAGCTTAGCGTCTCTCAGGGAGGCTAATGAAAAACTGTTTTTT. Translated, it gives CASSLASLREANEKLFF.

This chain connects TRBV9 to TRBJ2-7; maybe TRBD1 (6 bases). The ends were cut back, 9 bases at V and 4 bases at J, with 20 bases in the middle. Germline V gene lookup returns CDR1 SGDLS and CDR2 YYNGEE. The CDR3 totals 14 residues. CDR3 protein: CANSSQGHSYEQYF. The DNA of the CDR3 is TGTGCCAACTCTTCGCAGGGACACTCTTACGAGCAGTACTTC.

This chain joins TRBV4-3 and TRBJ2-7; maybe TRBD2 (6 bases). This CDR3 spans 15 amino acids. CDR1 and CDR2 (germline): LGHNA, YSLEER. V lost 2 bases and J 6 bases, leaving 17 bases between the germline ends. The CDR3 sequence: CASSQRTGRSGEQYF. The CDR3 DNA reads as TGCGCCAGCAGCCAAAGAACAGGTCGTAGCGGCGAGCAGTACTTC.